The next 13 T cell receptor beta chains were all read from a single sample in a study of blood T cell repertoires in COVID-19. Libraries were prepared by immunoSEQ multiplex PCR; TCRdb keeps only in-frame clonotypes and omits some of them. Altogether 380,000 or so clones are present, roughly 80% being singletons, with the ten largest covering approximately 1%. The source material was peripheral blood. Receptor source: a human donor with acute or convalescent COVID-19. The donor label of this sample is uncertain.

V usage is TRBV29-1 and J usage is TRBJ1-1; 7 bases match TRBD1. Germline trimming cut 1 base from V and 5 bases from J; bases unmatched to any gene: 10. Per the germline V gene, CDR1 is SQVTM and CDR2 is ANQGSEA. There are 15 residues in the CDR3. The CDR3, as DNA: TGCAGCGTTGAAGGGGACAGAAGTTTTGGGACTGAAGCTTTCTTT. Amino acid sequence: CSVEGDRSFGTEAFF.

CDR3 in amino acids: CASSLRSTTGKYEQYF. The CDR3 DNA reads as TGCGCCAGCAGCCTCCGGTCCACGACAGGGAAATACGAGCAGTACTTC. V and J are TRBV5-1 and TRBJ2-7; 7 positions match TRBD1. CDR1 is SGHRS, CDR2 YFSETQ, per germline. The CDR3 contains 16 residues. The ends lost 4 bases at V and 4 bases at J; junction bases unmatched: 14. The variable domain in full, with the rest retrieved from reference TRBV5-1 and TRBJ2-7, is KAGVTQTPRYLIKTRGQQVTLSCSPISGHRSVSWYQQTPGQGLQFLFEYFSETQRNKGNFPGRFSGRQFSNSRSEMNVSTLELGDSALYLCASSLRSTTGKYEQYFGPGTRLTVT.

The chain links TRBV2 to TRBJ2-3; D might be TRBD2 (6 bases). Trimming removed 4 bases at V and 2 bases at J, with 13 bases between. The CDR3 contains 15 residues. The germline V gene encodes CDR1 SNHLY and CDR2 FYNNEI. The CDR3 spells CASSVKGRHTDTQYF. CDR3 bases: TGTGCCAGCAGTGTAAAGGGGAGGCACACAGATACGCAGTATTTT.

The chain combines TRBV5-1 with TRBJ1-1, with D perhaps TRBD1 (6 bases). From germline, CDR1 is SGHRS and CDR2 YFSETQ. This CDR3 has 16 residues. The V end lost 4 bases, the J end lost 1 base, and 17 bases lay between the germline ends. The CDR3 sequence is CASSLLTGKPNTEAFF. DNA for the CDR3: TGCGCCAGCAGCCTCCTTACAGGGAAGCCGAACACTGAAGCTTTCTTT.

This clone was picked up a small number of times. This chain joins TRBV7-9 and TRBJ2-7, with 11 bases matching TRBD1. Per germline, CDR1 SEHNR and CDR2 FQNEAQ (reference sequence). Losses at the gene ends were 5 bases for V and 5 bases for J; bases not matched to a gene: 8. This CDR3 comprises 15 residues. This CDR3 is CASSPWTGGIHEQYF. Written as DNA, the CDR3 is TGTGCCAGCAGCCCCTGGACAGGGGGCATCCACGAGCAGTACTTC.

Only one count was recorded for this clone. This chain joins TRBV6-1 and TRBJ2-2; 8 nucleotides match TRBD2. The CDR3 is 18 amino acids. Germline assignment: CDR1 MNHNS and CDR2 SASEGT. The ends lost 1 base at V and 1 base at J; junction bases unmatched: 8. The CDR3 nucleotides are TGTGCCAGCAGTGAAGTAGGAGCGGGAGCCCAGAACACCGGGGAGCTGTTTTTT. Translating gives CASSEVGAGAQNTGELFF.

The V and J genes are TRBV29-1 and TRBJ2-3; weak D call: TRBD1 (5 bases). The CDR3 totals 12 residues. The V and J ends lost 3 bases and 7 bases respectively, with 11 bases between them. Germline lookup yields CDR1 SQVTM and CDR2 ANQGSEA. CDR3 residues: CSVESRENTQYF. CDR3 nucleotide sequence: TGCAGCGTTGAGAGCAGGGAAAATACGCAGTATTTT.

Of note for this clone: Other nucleotide sequences from this sample produce the same CDR3. This chain connects TRBV30 to TRBJ2-7; D is ambiguous. V lost 3 bases and J lost 0, with 9 bases in between. The CDR3 runs to 13 residues. The germline V gene encodes CDR1 GTSNPN and CDR2 SVGIG (reference sequence). CDR3 nucleotides: TGTGCCTGGAGCGGAGATAGCTCCTACGAGCAGTACTTC. Amino acids: CAWSGDSSYEQYF. Combining the CDR3 with reference TRBV30 and TRBJ2-7 gives the whole variable domain SQTIHQWPATLVQPVGSPLSLECTVEGTSNPNLYWYRQAAGRGLQLLFYSVGIGQISSEVPQNLSASRPQDRQFILSSKKLLLSDSGFYLCAWSGDSSYEQYFGPGTRLTVT.

The chain joins TRBV14 to TRBJ2-7; 7 nucleotides line up with TRBD2. The V gene's germline CDR1 is SGHDN and CDR2 FVKESK. The junction had 2 bases not matched to a gene; V was cut back by 0 bases and J by 0 bases. The CDR3 runs to 15 residues. CDR3 residues: CASSQEGRGSYEQYF. The CDR3 nucleotides are TGTGCCAGCAGCCAAGAGGGGAGGGGCTCCTACGAGCAGTACTTC. Variable domain in full (rest from reference TRBV14 and TRBJ2-7): EAGVTQFPSHSVIEKGQTVTLRCDPISGHDNLYWYRRVMGKEIKFLLHFVKESKQDESGMPNNRFLAERTGGTYSTLKVQPAELEDSGVYFCASSQEGRGSYEQYFGPGTRLTVT.

The CDR3 region has the DNA TGTGCCAGCAGTGAGGACAAAGGATCAGGAAGCTCCTACGAGCAGTACTTC. It is translated as CASSEDKGSGSSYEQYF. The chain is built from TRBV2 and TRBJ2-7, with TRBD1 as a possible D gene (5 bases). In germline, CDR1 is SNHLY, CDR2 FYNNEI. The CDR3 consists of 17 residues. V lost 3 bases, J lost 0 bases, and 18 bases lay in between.

V usage is TRBV30 and J usage is TRBJ1-2; D possibly corresponds to TRBD1 (5 bases). The CDR3 runs 13 residues. V gave up 3 bases and J gave up 4 bases, with 12 bases separating them. Germline V gives CDR1 GTSNPN, CDR2 SVGIG (reference sequence). In DNA form, the CDR3 reads TGTGCCTGGAGGACAGATAGATCCTATGGCTACACCTTC. Its protein is CAWRTDRSYGYTF.

This clone appeared a single time. The rearrangement uses TRBV5-1 and TRBJ2-7; 10 bases align to TRBD2. V lost 0 bases, J lost 7 bases, and 4 bases stayed unmatched. Germline V CDR1 and CDR2: SGHRS, YFSETQ. CDR3 length: 14 amino acids. The CDR3 protein is CASSLELAGREQYF. The CDR3 DNA is TGCGCCAGCAGCTTGGAACTAGCGGGGAGAGAGCAGTACTTC.

The chain employs TRBV7-9 and TRBJ2-1; the match to TRBD2 covers 11 bases. J lost 5 bases, V lost 6 bases, and 3 bases had no gene match. The CDR3 loop spans 14 amino acids. Per germline, CDR1 SEHNR and CDR2 FQNEAQ (reference sequence). DNA for the CDR3: TGTGCCAGCAGAGAACTAGCGGGGGACAATGAGCAGTTCTTC. This encodes CASRELAGDNEQFF.